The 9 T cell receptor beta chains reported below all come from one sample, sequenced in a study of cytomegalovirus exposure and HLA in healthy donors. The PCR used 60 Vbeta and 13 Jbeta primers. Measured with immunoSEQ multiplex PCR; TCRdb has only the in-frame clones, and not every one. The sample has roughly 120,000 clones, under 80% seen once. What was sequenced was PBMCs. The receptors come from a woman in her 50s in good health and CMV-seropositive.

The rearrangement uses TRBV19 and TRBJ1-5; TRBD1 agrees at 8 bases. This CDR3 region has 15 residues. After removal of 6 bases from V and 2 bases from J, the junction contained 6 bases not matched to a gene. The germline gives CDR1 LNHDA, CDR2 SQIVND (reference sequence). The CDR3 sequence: CASRTGAGGNQPQHF. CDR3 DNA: TGTGCCAGTAGGACAGGGGCAGGGGGCAATCAGCCCCAGCATTTT.

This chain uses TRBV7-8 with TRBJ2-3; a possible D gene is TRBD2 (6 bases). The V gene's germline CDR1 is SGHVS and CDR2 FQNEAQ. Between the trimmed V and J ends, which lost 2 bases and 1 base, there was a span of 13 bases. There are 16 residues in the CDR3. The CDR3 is CASSLMAEGGTDTQYF. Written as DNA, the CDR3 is TGTGCCAGCAGCTTAATGGCGGAGGGCGGCACAGATACGCAGTATTTT.

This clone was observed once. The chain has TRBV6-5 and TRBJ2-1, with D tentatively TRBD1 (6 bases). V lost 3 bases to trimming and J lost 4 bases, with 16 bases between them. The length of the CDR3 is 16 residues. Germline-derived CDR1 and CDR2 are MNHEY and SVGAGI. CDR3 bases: TGTGCCAGCAGTTATGCCCGGACAGTTCCATACAATGAGCAGTTCTTC. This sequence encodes CASSYARTVPYNEQFF.

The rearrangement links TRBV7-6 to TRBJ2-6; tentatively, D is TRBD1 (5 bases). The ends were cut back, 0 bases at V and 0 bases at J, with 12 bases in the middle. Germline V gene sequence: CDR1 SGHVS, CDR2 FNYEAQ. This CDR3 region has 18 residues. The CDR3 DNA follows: TGTGCCAGCAGCTTAGCCCCAGGGATCAGCTCTGGGGCCAACGTCCTGACTTTC. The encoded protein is CASSLAPGISSGANVLTF.

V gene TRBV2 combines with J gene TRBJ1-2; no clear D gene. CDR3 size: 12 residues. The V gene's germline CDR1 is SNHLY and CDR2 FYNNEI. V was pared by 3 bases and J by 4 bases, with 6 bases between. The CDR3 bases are TGTGCCAGCAGTGAGAGGCTCTATGGCTACACCTTC. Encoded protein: CASSERLYGYTF.

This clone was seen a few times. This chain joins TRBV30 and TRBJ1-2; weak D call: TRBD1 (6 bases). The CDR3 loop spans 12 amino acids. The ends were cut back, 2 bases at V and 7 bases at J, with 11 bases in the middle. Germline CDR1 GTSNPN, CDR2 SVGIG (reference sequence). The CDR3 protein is CAWSPNRAGYTF. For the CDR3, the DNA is TGTGCCTGGAGTCCTAACAGGGCTGGCTACACCTTC.

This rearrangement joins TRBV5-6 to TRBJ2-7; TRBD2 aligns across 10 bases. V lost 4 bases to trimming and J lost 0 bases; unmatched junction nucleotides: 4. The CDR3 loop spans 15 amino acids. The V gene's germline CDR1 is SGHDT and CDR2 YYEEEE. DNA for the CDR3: TGTGCCAGCAGCGGGACTAGCGCATTCTCCTACGAGCAGTACTTC. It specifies CASSGTSAFSYEQYF.

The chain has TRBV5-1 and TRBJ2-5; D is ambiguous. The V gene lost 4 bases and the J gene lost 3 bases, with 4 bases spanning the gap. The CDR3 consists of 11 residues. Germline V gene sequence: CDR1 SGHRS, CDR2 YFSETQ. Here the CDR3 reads CASSEEETQYF. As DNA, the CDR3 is TGCGCCAGCAGCGAGGAAGAGACCCAGTACTTC.

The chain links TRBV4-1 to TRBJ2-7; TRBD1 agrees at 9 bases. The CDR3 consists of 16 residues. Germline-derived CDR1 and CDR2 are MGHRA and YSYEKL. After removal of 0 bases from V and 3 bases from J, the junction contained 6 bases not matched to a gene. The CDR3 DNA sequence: TGCGCCAGCAGCCAAGATCGGGACAGGGCCCTCTACGAGCAGTACTTC. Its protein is CASSQDRDRALYEQYF.